The source of this T cell receptor (beta chain) is a study of T cell repertoires in cytomegalovirus infection. Study information: Public TCR beta signatures were indicative of both CMV infection and a matching HLA type.

Ten or more counts support this clonotype. What it binds is unknown. General observations from the study: CMV carriers having the relevant HLA were flagged by cumulative public TCR beta family frequency. The ex vivo response was dominated by HLA-C-restricted CMV-specific TCR beta clonotypes.

TCRdb independently ran MiXCR on the reads; one entry per CDR3 protein. The table shows 500,000 or so distinct CDR3 sequences, with about 15% occurring only once. The TCR was taken from a human donor in good health (CMV status not recorded). Some clones in this sample may be carry-over from other donors' samples. The sample was CD8+ T cells from PBMCs.

The DNA of the CDR3 is TGTGCCACCATTTCCCCGCCGGCACCAAACTATGGCTACACCTTC. The encoded protein is CATISPPAPNYGYTF. This chain joins TRBV10-3 and TRBJ1-2; D is unresolved. This CDR3 has 15 amino acids. V lost 10 bases to trimming and J lost 2 bases, with 20 bases between them. CDR1 ENHRY and CDR2 SYGVKD come from the germline V gene.